The 21 T cell receptor beta chains listed next were all sequenced from one sample in a study of cytomegalovirus exposure and HLA in healthy donors. The PCR had 60 Vbeta and 13 Jbeta primers. Sequencing used immunoSEQ multiplex PCR; TCRdb keeps in-frame clones, though not all of them. The table records 130,000 or so clones, about 61% of them present only once. Sequencing was done on a sample of PBMCs. These receptors were obtained from a male donor in good health and CMV-seronegative.

The V and J genes are TRBV27 and TRBJ1-6; D not certain. The CDR3 has 13 residues. Germline V gene data show CDR1 as MNHEY and CDR2 as SMNVEV (reference sequence). The V and J ends lost 6 bases and 6 bases respectively, with 9 bases between them. The CDR3 DNA reads TGTGCCAGCAGGTTAGCGGGTAATTCACCCCTCCACTTT. It yields the protein CASRLAGNSPLHF.

The chain recombines TRBV7-2 with TRBJ2-7; 9 bases are a match to TRBD1. In germline, CDR1 is SGHTA, CDR2 FQGNSA. Trimming cost V 5 bases and J 2 bases; bases outside gene matches: 4. CDR3 length: 14 amino acids. CDR3 in DNA: TGTGCCAGCAGCCGGGACAGGGCTACCTACGAGCAGTACTTC. This translates into CASSRDRATYEQYF. The entire variable domain, with the rest obtained from reference TRBV7-2 and TRBJ2-7, is as follows: GAGVSQSPSNKVTEKGKDVELRCDPISGHTALYWYRQSLGQGLEFLIYFQGNSAPDKSGLPSDRFSAERTGGSVSTLTIQRTQQEDSAVYLCASSRDRATYEQYFGPGTRLTVT.

The chain links TRBV6-6 to TRBJ2-1; 10 bases map to TRBD2. CDR1 and CDR2 (germline): MNHNY, SVGAGI (reference sequence). This CDR3 spans 14 amino acids. Trimming took 6 bases from V and 8 from J; bases not matched to a gene: 7. The CDR3 DNA is TGTGCCAGCAGGGTCCAGCGGGGGGGCGATGAGCAGTTCTTC. Translating gives CASRVQRGGDEQFF.

The rearrangement joins TRBV27 to TRBJ1-3, with unresolved D. This CDR3 spans 13 amino acids. Deletions cut 4 bases from V and 4 bases from J, with 8 bases between. Germline V gives CDR1 MNHEY, CDR2 SMNVEV (reference sequence). The CDR3 coding sequence is TGTGCCAGCAGTTACGGGGTCGGAAACACCATATATTTT. This encodes CASSYGVGNTIYF.

This clone occurred a few times. The chain recombines TRBV28 with TRBJ1-2; TRBD1 agrees at 8 bases. V was clipped by 6 bases and J by 6 bases; unmatched bases: 3. This CDR3 has 12 residues. Germline V gene lookup returns CDR1 MDHEN and CDR2 SYDVKM. The CDR3 coding sequence is TGTGCCAGCAGCGGACAGGGCGATGGCTACACCTTC. Translated: CASSGQGDGYTF.

The chain links TRBV5-1 to TRBJ2-1; 7 bases agree with TRBD1. This CDR3 region has 15 residues. The J segment lost 8 bases and the V segment lost 1 base, leaving 9 bases of the junction unmatched. Germline CDR1 SGHRS, CDR2 YFSETQ. In DNA, the CDR3 is TGCGCCAGCAGCTTGTTGGACAGGCCCGTTGATGAGCAGTTCTTC. Amino acids: CASSLLDRPVDEQFF. The whole variable domain, remainder taken from reference TRBV5-1 and TRBJ2-1, is KAGVTQTPRYLIKTRGQQVTLSCSPISGHRSVSWYQQTPGQGLQFLFEYFSETQRNKGNFPGRFSGRQFSNSRSEMNVSTLELGDSALYLCASSLLDRPVDEQFFGPGTRLTVL.

This clone was observed a single time. The CDR3 nucleotides are TGTGCCAGCAGTCCTTCCCGGGCCCGGACTATCAGGCCCCAGCATTTT. Its translation is CASSPSRARTIRPQHF. This rearrangement joins TRBV28 to TRBJ1-5; D call uncertain. The CDR3 has 16 residues. Germline assignment: CDR1 MDHEN and CDR2 SYDVKM. Deletions cut 5 bases from V and 9 bases from J, with 23 bases between.

This clone was detected only a few times. The rearrangement joins TRBV4-1 to TRBJ1-1; perhaps TRBD1 as D (5 bases). Germline V gives CDR1 MGHRA, CDR2 YSYEKL. With 8 bases removed from V and 5 bases from J, the gap between germline ends came to 18 bases. This CDR3 has 14 residues. The DNA of the CDR3 is TGCGCCAGCTCCGCAGGGTTGAGTTGGACTGAAGCTTTCTTT. Translated, it gives CASSAGLSWTEAFF.

The chain recombines TRBV19 with TRBJ1-4; no clear D. This CDR3 has 15 residues. Trimming took 5 bases from V and 7 from J, leaving 17 bases between them. CDR1 and CDR2 from the germline V gene are LNHDA and SQIVND (reference sequence). The CDR3 DNA sequence: TGTGCCAGTAGTGGCCAGCAGGTGGATGGTGAAAAACTGTTTTTT. It codes for CASSGQQVDGEKLFF.

The chain links TRBV2 to TRBJ2-1; 11 nucleotides align to TRBD1. The CDR3 runs 17 residues. J lost 4 bases, V lost 6 bases, and 11 bases had no gene match. CDR1 is SNHLY and CDR2 is FYNNEI in the germline V gene. The CDR3 protein is CASSQPRTGGVYNEQFF. Written as DNA, the CDR3 is TGTGCCAGCAGCCAACCCCGGACAGGGGGCGTTTACAATGAGCAGTTCTTC. Variable domain in full (rest from reference TRBV2 and TRBJ2-1): EPEVTQTPSHQVTQMGQEVILRCVPISNHLYFYWYRQILGQKVEFLVSFYNNEISEKSEIFDDQFSVERPDGSNFTLKIRSTKLEDSAMYFCASSQPRTGGVYNEQFFGPGTRLTVL.

This clone showed up just a few times. The gene calls are TRBV6-5 and TRBJ1-1; a weak D match, TRBD1 (6 bases). The V end was cut by 2 bases, the J end by 6 bases, with 7 bases between. The CDR3 spans 12 residues. In germline, CDR1 is MNHEY, CDR2 SVGAGI. CDR3 DNA sequence: TGTGCCAGCAGTTACAACAGGGCTGAAGCTTTCTTT. Translating it yields CASSYNRAEAFF.

This chain joins TRBV6-5 and TRBJ2-1; maybe TRBD2 (5 bases). The CDR3 length is 14 residues. Trimming cost V 6 bases and J 5 bases, with 14 bases left between them. CDR1 and CDR2 (germline): MNHEY, SVGAGI. The CDR3: CASRGGLQNNEQFF. CDR3 bases: TGTGCCAGCAGGGGCGGGCTACAAAACAATGAGCAGTTCTTC.

The chain links TRBV7-2 to TRBJ1-3, with D perhaps TRBD1 (5 bases). The germline gives CDR1 SGHTA, CDR2 FQGNSA. This CDR3 has 15 residues. The ends were cut back, 1 base at V and 2 bases at J, with 9 bases in the middle. The CDR3 DNA follows: TGTGCCAGCAGCTTAGTGGCAGGGCCTGGAAACACCATATATTTT. Translating gives CASSLVAGPGNTIYF.

This chain links TRBV4-1 with TRBJ2-1; TRBD2 matches at 9 bases. This CDR3 contains 19 residues. Germline values: CDR1 MGHRA, CDR2 YSYEKL. The trim removed 1 base at V and 0 bases at J, leaving 10 bases unmatched. The DNA of the CDR3 is TGCGCCAGCAGCCAAGGTCTAGCGGGGTTCTTAAGCTCCTACAATGAGCAGTTCTTC. Its protein is CASSQGLAGFLSSYNEQFF.

J is TRBJ2-3 and V is TRBV18; TRBD2 agrees at 8 bases. CDR3 length: 16 residues. CDR1 is KGHSH and CDR2 is LQKENI in the germline V gene. Trimming cost V 3 bases and J 5 bases; bases outside gene matches: 10. The CDR3 loop reads CASSPDSGARGDTQYF. The CDR3 DNA is TGTGCCAGCTCACCGGATAGCGGGGCGCGGGGAGATACGCAGTATTTT.

The chain employs TRBV6-5 and TRBJ2-1; 9 bases are shared with TRBD2. The CDR3 is made up of 15 amino acids. CDR1 is MNHEY and CDR2 is SVGAGI in the germline V gene. J gave up 2 bases and V 7 bases, and 6 bases lay outside the gene matches. CDR3 residues: CASNLLAGAYNEQFF. The CDR3 DNA is TGTGCCAGCAACCTACTAGCGGGCGCCTACAATGAGCAGTTCTTC.

The gene calls are TRBV10-3 and TRBJ2-7; maybe TRBD1 (6 bases). Germline loops: CDR1 ENHRY, CDR2 SYGVKD. The CDR3 consists of 12 residues. V lost 8 bases and J 0 bases, leaving 8 bases between the germline ends. The CDR3: CAIGDISYEQYF. In nucleotides, the CDR3 is TGTGCCATCGGGGACATCTCCTACGAGCAGTACTTC.

The gene calls are TRBV7-9 and TRBJ1-2; a possible D gene is TRBD1 (5 bases). The ends were cut back, 2 bases at V and 5 bases at J, with 18 bases in the middle. CDR3 length: 16 residues. Germline V gene sequence: CDR1 SEHNR, CDR2 FQNEAQ (reference sequence). For the CDR3, the DNA is TGTGCCAGCAGCTTACTGGACACTACCCCAATTTATGGCTACACCTTC. As protein: CASSLLDTTPIYGYTF.

This chain connects TRBV29-1 to TRBJ2-2; 8 bases fit TRBD1. The germline CDR1 and CDR2 sequences are SQVTM and ANQGSEA. With 1 base clipped from V and 4 bases from J, the junction kept 5 bases outside the gene matches. The CDR3 sequence is 15 residues long. CDR3: CSVEGDRSSTGELFF. The CDR3 bases are TGCAGCGTTGAAGGGGACAGGAGTTCCACCGGGGAGCTGTTTTTT.

The rearrangement joins TRBV5-1 to TRBJ1-1; D unresolved. This CDR3 spans 16 amino acids. Deletions cut 5 bases from V and 2 bases from J, with 19 bases between. CDR1 is SGHRS and CDR2 is YFSETQ in the germline V gene. The CDR3 loop is CASRSRVAPDNTEAFF. The DNA for the CDR3 is TGCGCCAGCAGAAGCCGGGTCGCCCCCGATAACACTGAAGCTTTCTTT.

The chain recombines TRBV5-1 with TRBJ2-3; a possible D gene is TRBD1 (6 bases). Per germline, CDR1 SGHRS and CDR2 YFSETQ. The CDR3 runs 15 residues. V lost 4 bases and J lost 4, with 16 bases in between. This CDR3 is CASSPGEGGADTQYF. In DNA, the CDR3 is TGCGCCAGCAGCCCGGGTGAAGGGGGAGCAGATACGCAGTATTTT.